The source of this TCR beta chain is a study of glioma-infiltrating T cells. Study findings and constraints: CDR3 overlap between tissue and blood was very small. Above-expected tissue-blood divergence occurred in all gliomas, most in low-grade ones.

This CDR3 contains 13 residues. Germline values: CDR1 SGHNT, CDR2 YYREEE (reference sequence). Using RNA template, CDR3s of TCR alpha and beta were amplified with iRepertoire arm-PCR. One-step reverse transcription and amplification started from approximately 100-400 ng of tissue mRNA or PBMC total RNA. TCRdb processed the multiplex PCR reads anew with MiXCR; each CDR3 protein has one entry. The data show some 93,000 distinct CDR3 sequences, with about 40% seen just once and 35% to 40% held by the top ten. Regarding this clonotype: No antigen is known for it. The junction does not match germline at one end; this may be a read error.

The chain carries TRBV5-4 and TRBJ1-2, with 7 bases aligning to TRBD1. The sample was glioma tissue, nonneoplastic brain tissue, or PBMCs (not recorded which). The clonotype comes from a human donor with low-grade glioma or glioblastoma, undergoing nonglioma brain surgery, or in good health (not recorded which). Here the CDR3 reads CASNRDSYYRYTF. The DNA of the CDR3 is TGTGCCAGCAATAGGGACAGCTACTATCGCTACACCTTC.